These 6 T cell receptor beta chains originate from one sample sequenced in a study of T cell repertoires in cytomegalovirus infection. Which antigens these TCRs recognize remains unknown. Via MiXCR, TCRdb re-called the reads, giving one row per CDR3 protein. The sample shows 800,000 to 950,000 distinct CDR3 sequences, 30% to 35% of them seen only once. This specimen was cultured CD8+ T cells from PBMCs, taken from culture after CMV antigen stimulation. All receptors derive from a human donor in good health (CMV status not recorded). Some clones in this sample may be carry-over from other donors' samples.

The CDR3 region is CASSPGWSSTDTQYF. DNA of the CDR3: TGTGCCAGCAGCCCCGGTTGGAGTAGCACAGATACGCAGTATTTT. The chain is built from TRBV7-3 and TRBJ2-3; no definite D call. The CDR3 covers 15 residues. Germline V CDR1 and CDR2: SGHTA, FQGTGA. V was shortened by 5 bases and J by 0 bases, with 12 bases between the two germline ends.

The V and J genes are TRBV6-1 and TRBJ2-1; no definite D call. CDR3 length: 14 amino acids. Germline CDR1 and CDR2: MNHNS and SASEGT. Trimming took off 6 bases at V and 5 bases at J, with 14 bases between the two ends. The CDR3 sequence: CASRENRMNNEQFF. CDR3 DNA sequence: TGTGCCAGCAGGGAAAATCGGATGAACAATGAGCAGTTCTTC.

This clonotype was recorded at least ten times. The chain links TRBV6-5 to TRBJ2-1; D is perhaps TRBD1 (6 bases). This CDR3 comprises 12 residues. Trimming cost V 10 bases and J 3 bases, with 10 bases left between them. Looked up from germline, CDR1 is MNHEY and CDR2 is SVGAGI. The CDR3 DNA sequence: TGTGCCACCCTGGACAGCTACAATGAGCAGTTCTTC. Translating it yields CATLDSYNEQFF.

This clonotype has a count of ten or more. V gene TRBV12-5 combines with J gene TRBJ1-3, with TRBD1 identical over 8 bases. This CDR3 comprises 14 residues. Germline V gene data show CDR1 as LGHNT and CDR2 as FRNRAP. Trimming at V came to 11 bases and at J to 0 bases, leaving 6 bases not matched to a gene. CDR3: CASRQGSSGNTIYF. The CDR3 DNA reads TGTGCTTCCAGACAGGGGAGCTCTGGAAACACCATATATTTT.

This clonotype was detected ten times or more. The rearrangement joins TRBV4-3 to TRBJ2-2; D gene unclear. Germline V gives CDR1 LGHNA, CDR2 YSLEER. This CDR3 spans 15 amino acids. V lost 0 bases and J lost 3, with 8 bases in between. This CDR3 reads CASSQESAYTGELFF. CDR3 DNA sequence: TGCGCCAGCAGCCAAGAATCCGCCTACACCGGGGAGCTGTTTTTT.

This clonotype showed up just a few times. V is TRBV25-1 and J is TRBJ2-5; D is undetermined. V was shortened by 1 base and J by 0 bases, with 9 bases between the two germline ends. The length of the CDR3 is 15 residues. Germline lookup yields CDR1 MGHDK and CDR2 SYGVNS. The CDR3 DNA reads TGTGCCAGCAGTGAATTCGGCACCTACCAAGAGACCCAGTACTTC. It encodes CASSEFGTYQETQYF.